The TCR beta chain under discussion was sequenced for a study of T-cell reconstitution after alpha-beta-depleted transplantation in children. Preparation of the TCRbeta library used unique molecular identifiers. One entry per CDR3 protein, called by TCRdb with MiXCR from the PCR reads. The sample holds roughly 310,000 distinct CDR3 sequences, 23% seen once. Findings and limits, study-wide: At one year after transplant, newly produced T cells mostly accounted for T-cell counts and diversity.

This clonotype was detected a few times. The antigen is not known. The CDR3 sequence is 15 residues long. Germline values: CDR1 MGHRA, CDR2 YSYEKL. Trimming shortened V by 4 bases and J by 5 bases, and 15 bases separated the two germline ends. This sample comprised PBMCs, mostly from graft donor cells, obtained 180 days after TCRalphabeta/CD19-depleted stem cell transplant. The chain recombines TRBV4-1 with TRBJ2-4; the D gene could be TRBD1 or TRBD2 (6 bases each). This sequence was found in a male patient under 18 who had a stem cell transplant for acute lymphoblastic leukemia, so the T cells may come from the graft donor. The CDR3 loop reads CASSLLQGLQNIQYF. The CDR3 nucleotides read TGCGCCAGCAGCCTCTTACAGGGACTCCAAAACATTCAGTACTTC.